These 15 T cell receptor beta chains were all obtained from the same sample, sequenced in a study of vaccination effects on CD4 cells after COVID-19. Their target antigens are unknown. In the ViraFEST assay, antigen-specific CD4+ clonotypes were identified by expansion after peptide-pool stimulation. After more than 9 days in culture, the CD4+ T cells were isolated. Vaccine recipients lacked prior SARS-CoV-2 infection and had negative nucleocapsid antibodies. This table comes from immunoSEQ multiplex PCR, and its TCRdb copy is limited to in-frame clones, with some not included. The table lists some 65,000 clones, around 77% of them singletons. The sequences come from CD4+ T cells from PBMCs cultured with HCoV-NL63 spike peptides, collected before COVID-19 vaccination. The receptors derive from a human donor who received a COVID-19 vaccine.

The chain couples TRBV7-2 to TRBJ2-7, with 7 nucleotides matching TRBD1. CDR1 is SGHTA and CDR2 is FQGNSA in the germline V gene. V shed 0 bases, J shed 3 bases, and the junction held 2 bases outside the gene matches. The CDR3 extends over 14 amino acids. CDR3 region: CASSLAGGRYEQYV. The CDR3 DNA follows: TGTGCCAGCAGCTTAGCAGGGGGCCGCTACGAGCAGTACGTC.

This sequence joins TRBV5-1 and TRBJ1-2; tentatively, D is TRBD1 (5 bases). The germline CDR1 and CDR2 sequences are SGHRS and YFSETQ. V was trimmed by 4 bases and J by 0 bases, leaving 10 bases between them. The CDR3 spans 14 residues. The CDR3 DNA reads as TGCGCCAGCAGCCGGGACGTCGCTAACTATGGCTACACCTTC. Protein: CASSRDVANYGYTF.

The chain carries TRBV28 and TRBJ2-6, with 7 bases that match TRBD1. With V trimmed by 6 bases and J by 4 bases, 6 bases remained unmatched. The CDR3 has 15 amino acids. The germline V gene encodes CDR1 MDHEN and CDR2 SYDVKM. The CDR3 reads CASRPTGAGANVLTF. DNA for the CDR3: TGTGCCAGCAGACCTACAGGGGCCGGGGCCAACGTCCTGACTTTC.

This clone appeared once. This chain joins TRBV6-1 and TRBJ2-1; tentative D call: TRBD1 (5 bases). Trimming cost V 0 bases and J 12 bases, with 15 bases left between them. CDR1 and CDR2 (germline): MNHNS, SASEGT. This CDR3 is built from 14 residues. CDR3 in amino acids: CASSEAWGRQGQFF. DNA for the CDR3: TGTGCCAGCAGTGAAGCGTGGGGCCGACAAGGGCAGTTCTTC.

This clone was observed a handful of times. This chain connects TRBV4-2 to TRBJ1-3; D is unresolved. Germline V gene lookup returns CDR1 LGHNA and CDR2 YNFKEQ. CDR3 length: 15 residues. With 1 base removed from V and 4 bases from J, the gap between germline ends came to 11 bases. DNA for the CDR3: TGTGCCAGCAGCCAAGCTATGACACCAGGAAACACCATATATTTT. Protein sequence: CASSQAMTPGNTIYF.

The chain is built from TRBV6-4 and TRBJ2-3; D uncertain. The CDR3 is 15 residues long. From germline, CDR1 is MRHNA and CDR2 SNTAGT. Trimming cost V 0 bases and J 3 bases, with 10 bases left between them. The CDR3 reads CASSDSILGTDTQYF. As DNA, the CDR3 is TGTGCCAGCAGTGACTCGATTCTGGGGACAGATACGCAGTATTTT.

V and J are TRBV7-2 and TRBJ1-6; D unresolved. The germline gives CDR1 SGHTA, CDR2 FQGNSA. This CDR3 contains 15 residues. Deletions cut 0 bases from V and 2 bases from J, with 5 bases between. CDR3 sequence (DNA): TGTGCCAGCAGCTTAGCCGGAGCCTATAATTCACCCCTCCACTTT. It yields the protein CASSLAGAYNSPLHF.

In DNA, the CDR3 is TGTGCCAGCAGTTCAATAGGGGATGCAGATACGCAGTATTTT. Encoded protein: CASSSIGDADTQYF. This chain uses TRBV6-4 with TRBJ2-3; the D gene is possibly TRBD1 (5 bases). Trimming shortened V by 5 bases and J by 4 bases, and 13 bases separated the two germline ends. The germline V gene encodes CDR1 MRHNA and CDR2 SNTAGT. This CDR3 is 14 amino acids long.

This clone turned up a few times. This chain uses TRBV7-9 with TRBJ1-4; 8 bases line up with TRBD1. V shed 1 base and J 5 bases; nucleotides not matched to a gene: 6. CDR1 and CDR2 from the germline V gene are SEHNR and FQNEAQ (reference sequence). The CDR3 extends over 16 amino acids. As DNA, the CDR3 is TGTGCCAGCAGCTTAGGGCGCACAGGGGGAAATGAAAAACTGTTTTTT. This encodes CASSLGRTGGNEKLFF. Supplemented by reference TRBV7-9 and TRBJ1-4, the full variable domain reads DTGVSQNPRHKITKRGQNVTFRCDPISEHNRLYWYRQTLGQGPEFLTYFQNEAQLEKSRLLSDRFSAERPKGSFSTLEIQRTEQGDSAMYLCASSLGRTGGNEKLFFGSGTQLSVL.

This clone was found a few times. This rearrangement joins TRBV11-2 to TRBJ1-1; TRBD1 is a possible D gene (5 bases). Trimming removed 1 base from V and 7 bases from J, with 16 bases in between. Looked up from germline, CDR1 is SGHAT and CDR2 is FQNNGV. This CDR3 is built from 15 residues. The CDR3 DNA sequence: TGTGCCAGCAGCTTAGCTAGCCAGGGCCTGGGTGAAGCTTTCTTT. Residues: CASSLASQGLGEAFF.

The chain has TRBV28 and TRBJ2-3, with TRBD2 matching 7 bases. Germline loops: CDR1 MDHEN, CDR2 SYDVKM. J lost 0 bases, V lost 7 bases, and 7 bases had no gene match. The CDR3 consists of 15 residues. As DNA, the CDR3 is TGTGCCAGCAATTCATTGGGACTAAGCACAGATACGCAGTATTTT. Amino acids: CASNSLGLSTDTQYF.

V gene TRBV29-1 combines with J gene TRBJ1-1; D gene ambiguous. The CDR3 has 13 amino acids. The V gene lost 4 bases and the J gene lost 4 bases, with 13 bases spanning the gap. CDR1 and CDR2 (germline): SQVTM, ANQGSEA. In DNA form, the CDR3 reads TGCAGCGTTGTGGGTCCCGATGGCACTGAAGCTTTCTTT. Protein sequence: CSVVGPDGTEAFF.

The sample holds a few counts of this clone. The chain joins TRBV7-3 to TRBJ2-1, with 10 nucleotides matching TRBD1. Germline loops: CDR1 SGHTA, CDR2 FQGTGA. Trimming cost V 3 bases and J 5 bases; bases outside gene matches: 7. The length of the CDR3 is 16 residues. The CDR3: CASSFTGTGVNNEQFF. The CDR3 region has the DNA TGTGCCAGCAGCTTCACAGGGACAGGGGTTAACAATGAGCAGTTCTTC.

The V call is TRBV9, the J call TRBJ1-4; D gene ambiguous. The germline V and J ends were trimmed by 0 bases and 2 bases, with 20 bases remaining between them. This CDR3 has 19 residues. CDR1 is SGDLS, CDR2 YYNGEE, per germline. The CDR3 sequence is CASSVGGGRRAGTNEKLFF. In nucleotides, the CDR3 is TGTGCCAGCAGCGTAGGGGGAGGCAGGAGGGCCGGTACTAATGAAAAACTGTTTTTT.

The J gene is TRBJ1-1, the V gene TRBV30; D is perhaps TRBD1 (5 bases). This CDR3 comprises 14 residues. Germline CDR1 is GTSNPN and CDR2 is SVGIG (reference sequence). V dropped 4 bases and J dropped 3 bases, with 15 bases sitting between them. CDR3 bases: TGTGCCTGGACGAGGGGTACGTCGTACACTGAAGCTTTCTTT. Translated, it gives CAWTRGTSYTEAFF.